Shown below are 20 T cell receptor beta chains from a single sample sequenced in a study of CD8 T cells in cerebrospinal fluid in Alzheimer's disease. Each CDR3 protein gets one entry in TCRdb, which reprocessed the 10x single-cell sequencing reads and gives no DNA. The table counts fewer than 600 distinct CDR3 sequences; approximately 10% lies in the top ten. Input material: cerebrospinal fluid. These receptors were collected from a human donor with Parkinson's disease.

This clonotype ranks as large in terms of frequency. The chain links TRBV2 to TRBJ2-2; TCRdb outputs TRBD2, but without DNA this stays unchecked. This CDR3 has 15 amino acids. Germline-derived CDR1 and CDR2 are SNHLY and FYNNEI. The CDR3 protein is CASSEREANTGELFF.

This chain joins TRBV28 and TRBJ1-5. From germline, CDR1 is MDHEN and CDR2 SYDVKM. CDR3 length equals 16 residues. CDR3 sequence reads: CASSFGSRGGNQPQHF. The entire variable domain, with the rest obtained from reference TRBV28 and TRBJ1-5, is as follows: DVKVTQSSRYLVKRTGEKVFLECVQDMDHENMFWYRQDPGLGLRLIYFSYDVKMKEKGDIPEGYSVSREKKERFSLILESASTNQTSMYLCASSFGSRGGNQPQHFGDGTRLSIL.

This clonotype is identified as medium-sized from frequency. The chain recombines TRBV5-1 with TRBJ1-2; TCRdb's D call of TRBD1 is untestable without DNA. CDR3 size: 14 residues. Germline lookup yields CDR1 SGHRS and CDR2 YFSETQ. The CDR3 is CASSLARGGDGYTF.

This clonotype is medium-sized by frequency. The chain couples TRBV28 to TRBJ1-1. This CDR3 contains 12 residues. From germline, CDR1 is MDHEN and CDR2 SYDVKM. This CDR3 is CATSTSNTEAFF.

This clonotype is identified as large from frequency. The chain joins TRBV7-3 to TRBJ2-3; the TRBD2 assignment by TCRdb is unverifiable without DNA. The germline gives CDR1 SGHTA, CDR2 FQGTGA. This CDR3 region has 19 residues. This CDR3 is CASSLPGLAGGRGTDTQYF.

This clonotype is classed as medium-sized by frequency. This rearrangement joins TRBV11-2 to TRBJ1-5; TCRdb's D gene call, TRBD1, goes unchecked for lack of DNA. The CDR3 loop spans 12 amino acids. CDR1 is SGHAT and CDR2 is FQNNGV in the germline V gene. CDR3 region: CASSFRDQPQHF.

This clonotype is called large (0.1 to 1%) based on its frequency. This rearrangement joins TRBV7-2 to TRBJ2-4. In germline, CDR1 is SGHTA, CDR2 FQGNSA. CDR3 length: 14 amino acids. This chain's CDR3 is CASSWQSGSNIQYF.

This clonotype is classed as medium-sized by frequency. V is TRBV3-1 and J is TRBJ2-1; TCRdb outputs TRBD1, but without DNA this stays unchecked. Looked up from germline, CDR1 is LGHDT and CDR2 is YNNKEL (reference sequence). This CDR3 has 16 amino acids. CDR3 region: CASSQGGTGVIDEQFF.

This clonotype is called large (0.1 to 1%) based on its frequency. The genes are TRBV7-2 and TRBJ2-7. The CDR3 extends over 13 amino acids. Germline CDR1 and CDR2: SGHTA and FQGNSA. The CDR3 sequence: CASSLQQSYEQYF.

This clonotype is labeled medium-sized based on frequency. This chain connects TRBV29-1 to TRBJ1-1. The CDR3 sequence is 15 residues long. CDR1 SQVTM and CDR2 ANQGSEA come from the germline V gene. The CDR3 spells CSALRPGGVNTEAFF.

This clonotype registers medium-sized by frequency. CDR3 region: CASWDRFNQPQHF. The rearrangement joins TRBV28 to TRBJ1-5; TCRdb reports TRBD1, a call that lacks DNA to check it against. Looked up from germline, CDR1 is MDHEN and CDR2 is SYDVKM. This CDR3 comprises 13 residues.

CDR3 region: CASSPRSLLYSYEQYF. The rearrangement links TRBV28 to TRBJ2-7; there is no DNA to check the TCRdb D call of TRBD1. Germline assignment: CDR1 MDHEN and CDR2 SYDVKM. This CDR3 region has 16 residues.

Considering frequency, this clonotype is large (0.1 to 1%). The V call is TRBV5-1, the J call TRBJ2-1; TCRdb returns TRBD2, unconfirmable since there is no DNA. The CDR3 has 18 residues. The germline CDR1 and CDR2 sequences are SGHRS and YFSETQ. The CDR3 sequence is CASSVTSAAGVGSNEQFF.

This clonotype is deemed large by its frequency. The chain combines TRBV7-2 with TRBJ2-7. CDR1 is SGHTA and CDR2 is FQGNSA in the germline V gene. The CDR3 is 16 residues long. The CDR3 sequence is CASSLKRFSRFYEQYF.

This clonotype is identified as large from frequency. The chain is built from TRBV12-5 and TRBJ1-1; TCRdb's D gene call, TRBD1, goes unchecked for lack of DNA. The CDR3 covers 13 residues. Germline V CDR1 and CDR2: LGHNT, FRNRAP. CDR3 region: CASGREGGTEAFF.

This clonotype is large by frequency. The genes are TRBV21-1 and TRBJ2-1; TCRdb indicates TRBD1, and absent DNA this call remains unverified. TRBV21-1 is assigned pseudogene status. The CDR3 runs to 15 residues. The CDR3 spells CASKEGPGGPIEQFF.

In terms of frequency, this clonotype is large (0.1 to 1%). V gene TRBV18 combines with J gene TRBJ2-5; the TCRdb call, TRBD1, lacks DNA for checking. Germline values: CDR1 KGHSH, CDR2 LQKENI. The CDR3 is 14 amino acids. The CDR3 spells CASSLTGGGETQYF.

The CDR3 reads CASSPGGEYQPQHF. The rearrangement uses TRBV7-2 and TRBJ1-5; checking the TCRdb D call of TRBD1 is not possible without DNA. CDR1 and CDR2 (germline): SGHTA, FQGNSA. The CDR3 covers 14 residues.

Measured by frequency, this clonotype is large. V is TRBV6-2 or TRBV6-3 and J is TRBJ2-6; TCRdb designates TRBD1, a call that cannot be tested without DNA. In germline, CDR1 is MNHEY, CDR2 SVGEGT. The CDR3 is 16 amino acids. CDR3 sequence: CASSFTGESGANVLTF.

This clonotype is called large based on its frequency. The rearrangement joins TRBV9 to TRBJ2-5; the TCRdb call, TRBD1, lacks DNA for checking. Germline CDR1 is SGDLS and CDR2 is YYNGEE. The CDR3 runs 14 residues. The CDR3 loop reads CASSGRAIGETQYF. The full variable domain, its missing parts supplied by reference TRBV9 and TRBJ2-5, is DSGVTQTPKHLITATGQRVTLRCSPRSGDLSVYWYQQSLDQGLQFLIQYYNGEERAKGNILERFSAQQFPDLHSELNLSSLELGDSALYFCASSGRAIGETQYFGPGTRLLVL.